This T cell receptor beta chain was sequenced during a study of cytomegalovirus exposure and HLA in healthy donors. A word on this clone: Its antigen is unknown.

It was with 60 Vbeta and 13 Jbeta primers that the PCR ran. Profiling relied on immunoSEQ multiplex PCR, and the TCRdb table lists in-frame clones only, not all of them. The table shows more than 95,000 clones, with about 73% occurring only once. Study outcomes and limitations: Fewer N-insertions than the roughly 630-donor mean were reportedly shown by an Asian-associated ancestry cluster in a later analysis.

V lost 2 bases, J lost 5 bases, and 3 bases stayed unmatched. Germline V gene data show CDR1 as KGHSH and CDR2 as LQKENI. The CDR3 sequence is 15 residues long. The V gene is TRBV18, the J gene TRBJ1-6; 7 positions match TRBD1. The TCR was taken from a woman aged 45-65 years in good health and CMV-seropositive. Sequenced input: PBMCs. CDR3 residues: CASSPETGNNSPLHF. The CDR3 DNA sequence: TGTGCCAGCTCACCAGAGACAGGGAATAATTCACCCCTCCACTTT.